The 30 T cell receptor beta chains listed next were all sequenced from one sample in a study of shared clonotypes between healthy human individuals. Here immunoSEQ multiplex PCR was the method, and the copy in TCRdb shows in-frame clones only, minus some. Of some 550,000 clones in the sample, almost 97% are singletons; the top ten hold 0.045% to 0.07%. The specimen sequenced was naive CD4+ T cells sorted from blood. Subset reported: CD45RA+ positively selected. Receptors originate from a woman in her 30s in good health.

This rearrangement joins TRBV7-2 to TRBJ2-2; a weak D match, TRBD2 (5 bases). V lost 5 bases, J lost 3 bases, and 13 bases lay in between. The CDR3 consists of 15 residues. CDR1 and CDR2 (germline): SGHTA, FQGNSA. The CDR3 sequence is CASSPQAVHTGELFF. CDR3 DNA sequence: TGTGCCAGCAGCCCCCAAGCGGTCCACACCGGGGAGCTGTTTTTT.

Details on this clone: Within the sample, other DNA sequences also encode this same CDR3. The chain employs TRBV28 and TRBJ1-1; D call uncertain. CDR3 size: 12 residues. The V gene's germline CDR1 is MDHEN and CDR2 SYDVKM. With 2 bases removed from V and 1 base from J, the gap between germline ends came to 2 bases. The CDR3 DNA follows: TGTGCCAGCAGTTTAGGGAACACTGAAGCTTTCTTT. This gives the protein CASSLGNTEAFF.

The CDR3 here is CASSARPLAGGQINEQFF. CDR3 bases: TGTGCCAGCAGTGCCCGCCCCCTAGCGGGAGGGCAGATAAATGAGCAGTTCTTC. The rearrangement joins TRBV6-1 to TRBJ2-1; 12 bases match TRBD2. The CDR3 has 18 residues. Germline loops: CDR1 MNHNS, CDR2 SASEGT. After removal of 4 bases from V and 7 bases from J, the junction contained 14 bases not matched to a gene.

A single count supports this clone. This chain connects TRBV11-3 to TRBJ1-1; 9 bases line up with TRBD1. The CDR3 contains 13 residues. The V gene's germline CDR1 is SGHNT and CDR2 YENEEA. The ends lost 5 bases at V and 3 bases at J; junction bases unmatched: 1. CDR3 DNA sequence: TGTGCCAGCAGCAGACAGGGGGACACTGAAGCTTTCTTT. This gives the protein CASSRQGDTEAFF. The full variable domain, rest sourced from reference TRBV11-3 and TRBJ1-1, is EAGVVQSPRYKIIEKKQPVAFWCNPISGHNTLYWYLQNLGQGPELLIRYENEEAVDDSQLPKDRFSAERLKGVDSTLKIQPAELGDSAVYLCASSRQGDTEAFFGQGTRLTVV.

The chain has TRBV7-6 and TRBJ1-4, with no clear D. Trimming removed 4 bases at V and 7 bases at J, with 7 bases between. Germline assignment: CDR1 SGHVS and CDR2 FNYEAQ. The CDR3 spans 12 residues. The CDR3 is CASSSLGEKLFF. DNA for the CDR3: TGTGCCAGCAGCTCCTTGGGTGAAAAACTGTTTTTT.

The genes are TRBV28 and TRBJ2-5; D assignment may be TRBD1 or TRBD2 (6 bases each). The end of the DNA is better explained by TRBJ2-7, so the J call may be wrong. CDR1 and CDR2 (germline): MDHEN, SYDVKM. This CDR3 is built from 13 residues. For the CDR3, the DNA is TGTGCCAGCATGGCGGGACAACCCTACGAGCAGTACTTC. Protein: CASMAGQPYEQYF.

The chain couples TRBV20-1 to TRBJ2-1, with no clear D. Trimming shortened V by 6 bases and J by 4 bases, and 4 bases separated the two germline ends. The V gene's germline CDR1 is DFQATT and CDR2 SNEGSKA (reference sequence). This CDR3 has 10 amino acids. In nucleotides, the CDR3 is TGCAGTGCACAATACAATGAGCAGTTCTTC. Protein: CSAQYNEQFF.

The J gene is TRBJ2-7, the V gene TRBV5-6, with D perhaps matching TRBD2 (6 bases). The CDR3 totals 16 residues. In germline, CDR1 is SGHDT, CDR2 YYEEEE. V was pared by 0 bases and J by 3 bases, with 16 bases between. For the CDR3, the DNA is TGTGCCAGCAGCTTGGGCAGGGCTAGCGTACTCTACGAGCAGTACTTC. Protein product: CASSLGRASVLYEQYF.

V and J are TRBV4-3 and TRBJ1-5; D may be TRBD1 (5 bases). Germline V gene lookup returns CDR1 LGHNA and CDR2 YSLEER. V lost 1 base and J 7 bases, leaving 8 bases between the germline ends. The CDR3 runs to 13 residues. CDR3 nucleotide sequence: TGCGCCAGCAGCCAAGTCGGGGGACAGCCCCAGCATTTT. Translating it yields CASSQVGGQPQHF.

V and J are TRBV7-2 and TRBJ1-1; D is undetermined. The CDR3 spans 15 residues. The germline gives CDR1 SGHTA, CDR2 FQGNSA. V shed 2 bases and J shed 0 bases, with 10 bases lying between them. In DNA, the CDR3 is TGTGCCAGCAGCTTATCCCTCGACATGAACACTGAAGCTTTCTTT. Translated, it gives CASSLSLDMNTEAFF.

This chain links TRBV18 with TRBJ1-1; unclear D gene. The CDR3 is 16 residues long. CDR1 KGHSH and CDR2 LQKENI come from the germline V gene. V lost 3 bases and J 0 bases, leaving 14 bases between the germline ends. CDR3 DNA sequence: TGTGCCAGCTCACCCAGCGAGACCCTAATGAACACTGAAGCTTTCTTT. Translated: CASSPSETLMNTEAFF. Full variable domain (rest looked up from reference TRBV18 and TRBJ1-1): NAGVMQNPRHLVRRRGQEARLRCSPMKGHSHVYWYRQLPEEGLKFMVYLQKENIIDESGMPKERFSAEFPKEGPSILRIQQVVRGDSAAYFCASSPSETLMNTEAFFGQGTRLTVV.

V gene TRBV28 combines with J gene TRBJ1-4; no clear D gene. This CDR3 contains 15 residues. Between the trimmed V and J ends, which lost 7 bases and 7 bases, there was a span of 19 bases. Germline CDR1 reads MDHEN; CDR2 reads SYDVKM. CDR3 in amino acids: CASKIRVGHSEKLFF. CDR3 nucleotide sequence: TGTGCCAGCAAGATTCGTGTAGGCCACAGTGAAAAACTGTTTTTT.

To note about this clone: The same CDR3 can be traced to other DNA sequences in this sample. This chain joins TRBV30 and TRBJ2-7; D unresolved. Per the germline V gene, CDR1 is GTSNPN and CDR2 is SVGIG (reference sequence). The CDR3 spans 12 residues. V was pared by 3 bases and J by 1 base, with 7 bases between. CDR3 DNA: TGTGCCTGGAGCACAGTATCCTACGAGCAGTACTTC. This gives the protein CAWSTVSYEQYF.

J is TRBJ2-3 and V is TRBV27; the D is unclear. This CDR3 region has 17 residues. Trimming removed 5 bases from V and 0 bases from J, with 18 bases in between. Germline values: CDR1 MNHEY, CDR2 SMNVEV (reference sequence). For the CDR3, the DNA is TGTGCCAGCAGTGGATCACGGGCCCCAACTAGCACAGATACGCAGTATTTT. This sequence encodes CASSGSRAPTSTDTQYF.

This chain links TRBV5-1 with TRBJ2-7; 7 positions match TRBD2. Unmatched junction bases numbered 6, after V lost 0 bases and J lost 3 bases. Looked up from germline, CDR1 is SGHRS and CDR2 is YFSETQ. The CDR3 totals 15 residues. This chain's CDR3 is CASSLGSGILYEQYF. CDR3 coding DNA: TGCGCCAGCAGCTTGGGGAGCGGGATCCTCTACGAGCAGTACTTC.

The chain carries TRBV6-6 and TRBJ2-1, with D perhaps being TRBD1 or TRBD2 (5 bases each). The germline gives CDR1 MNHNY, CDR2 SVGAGI (reference sequence). Trimming pared 9 bases from V and 5 bases from J, leaving 20 bases between. CDR3 size: 15 residues. The CDR3, as DNA: TGTGCCAGTAGCCTCCAGGGAGCCAAAAACAATGAGCAGTTCTTC. It specifies CASSLQGAKNNEQFF.

The rearrangement links TRBV5-1 to TRBJ1-1; 10 bases line up with TRBD1. The J segment lost 0 bases and the V segment lost 2 bases, leaving 7 bases of the junction unmatched. The CDR3 is made up of 17 amino acids. Per the germline V gene, CDR1 is SGHRS and CDR2 is YFSETQ. CDR3 loop: CASSLRTGGRMNTEAFF. The CDR3 DNA is TGCGCCAGCAGCTTAAGGACAGGGGGGAGGATGAACACTGAAGCTTTCTTT.

CDR3 residues: CASSARTGHTEAFF. In nucleotides, the CDR3 is TGTGCCAGCAGCGCAAGGACAGGGCACACTGAAGCTTTCTTT. The chain links TRBV9 to TRBJ1-1, with TRBD1 matching 8 bases. V lost 3 bases to trimming and J lost 3 bases; unmatched junction nucleotides: 4. Germline lookup yields CDR1 SGDLS and CDR2 YYNGEE. CDR3 length equals 14 residues.

This chain uses TRBV28 with TRBJ2-6; possibly TRBD1 for D (5 bases). The CDR3 covers 15 residues. Germline V lookup: CDR1 MDHEN, CDR2 SYDVKM. V was cut by 6 bases and J by 2 bases, with 11 bases left in between. The CDR3 reads CASSAQGTGANVLTF. For the CDR3, the DNA is TGTGCCAGCAGCGCCCAGGGAACTGGGGCCAACGTCCTGACTTTC.

In DNA form, the CDR3 reads TGTGCCACCAGCAGACACCGGGACAGGGTGAATGAGCAGTTCTTC. Amino acid sequence: CATSRHRDRVNEQFF. The genes are TRBV15 and TRBJ2-1; 9 nucleotides align to TRBD1. Germline V gene sequence: CDR1 LNHNV, CDR2 YYDKDF (reference sequence). CDR3 length equals 15 residues. V lost 2 bases and J lost 7; bases outside the gene matches: 6.

The genes are TRBV29-1 and TRBJ1-2, with no clear D. V was shortened by 6 bases and J by 4 bases, with 6 bases between the two germline ends. Germline V gene sequence: CDR1 SQVTM, CDR2 ANQGSEA. The CDR3 spans 10 residues. The CDR3 DNA sequence: TGCAGCGTACAGAGCTATGGCTACACCTTC. This sequence encodes CSVQSYGYTF.

To note about this clone: Without the conserved terminal phenylalanine or tryptophan, this CDR3 likely stems from a read error. CDR3: CSVVTGSTGELFL. The CDR3 nucleotides read TGCAGCGTCGTTACAGGGTCGACCGGGGAGCTGTTTCTT. V gene TRBV29-1 combines with J gene TRBJ2-2, with D possibly being TRBD1 (6 bases). The V gene's germline CDR1 is SQVTM and CDR2 ANQGSEA. The CDR3 runs 13 residues. Trimming removed 6 bases from V and 5 bases from J, with 13 bases in between.

This clone was found a few times. CDR3 amino acids: CASSLVGTSGYNEQFF. The CDR3 bases are TGTGCCAGCAGCTTAGTTGGGACTAGCGGGTACAATGAGCAGTTCTTC. The V and J genes are TRBV7-2 and TRBJ2-1, with 12 nucleotides matching TRBD2. The CDR3 has 16 residues. The J segment lost 4 bases and the V segment lost 1 base, leaving 2 bases of the junction unmatched. The germline CDR1 and CDR2 sequences are SGHTA and FQGNSA.

The V gene is TRBV25-1, the J gene TRBJ2-1; either TRBD1 or TRBD2 may supply D (5 bases each). V lost 5 bases and J lost 5, with 16 bases in between. The CDR3 spans 15 residues. Germline V gene lookup returns CDR1 MGHDK and CDR2 SYGVNS. The CDR3: CASSPTAQGDNEQFF. The CDR3 coding sequence is TGTGCCAGCAGTCCGACGGCCCAGGGAGACAATGAGCAGTTCTTC.

The chain carries TRBV11-2 and TRBJ2-6; D uncertain. V lost 1 base to trimming and J lost 0 bases, with 7 bases between them. The CDR3 is made up of 16 amino acids. Germline V CDR1 and CDR2: SGHAT, FQNNGV. The CDR3 spells CASSLVMGSGANVLTF. CDR3 DNA sequence: TGTGCCAGCAGCTTAGTCATGGGCTCTGGGGCCAACGTCCTGACTTTC.

This sequence joins TRBV25-1 and TRBJ2-5; D tentatively fits TRBD1 or TRBD2 (6 bases each). The J call may be incorrect, as the DNA end agrees better with TRBJ2-7. This CDR3 contains 14 residues. Germline-derived CDR1 and CDR2 are MGHDK and SYGVNS. The CDR3 is CASTGGPIGYEQYF. CDR3 nucleotide sequence: TGTGCCAGCACCGGGGGCCCCATCGGCTACGAGCAGTACTTC.

The genes are TRBV7-9 and TRBJ2-5, with no clear D. The CDR3 is 13 residues long. Trimming took off 3 bases at V and 5 bases at J, with 10 bases between the two ends. CDR1 SEHNR and CDR2 FQNEAQ come from the germline V gene (reference sequence). This chain's CDR3 is CASSFWGGETQYF. The DNA for the CDR3 is TGTGCCAGCAGCTTTTGGGGTGGGGAGACCCAGTACTTC.

This rearrangement joins TRBV2 to TRBJ1-2, with 8 bases matching TRBD1. Germline assignment: CDR1 SNHLY and CDR2 FYNNEI. V lost 6 bases, J lost 4 bases, and 7 bases stayed unmatched. The CDR3 loop spans 14 amino acids. The CDR3 region is CASSPDRGSYGYTF. CDR3 coding DNA: TGTGCCAGCAGCCCAGACAGGGGCTCCTATGGCTACACCTTC.

This clone was detected once. The genes are TRBV29-1 and TRBJ2-7, with 11 bases lining up with TRBD2. Germline CDR1 and CDR2: SQVTM and ANQGSEA. V lost 7 bases, J lost 0 bases, and 8 bases stayed unmatched. CDR3 length equals 15 residues. This CDR3 is CSAFETSGVSYEQYF. The CDR3 region has the DNA TGCAGCGCCTTTGAGACTAGCGGGGTCTCCTACGAGCAGTACTTC.

J is TRBJ1-5 and V is TRBV19; perhaps TRBD1 as D (6 bases). Germline CDR1 reads LNHDA; CDR2 reads SQIVND (reference sequence). With 3 bases removed from V and 2 bases from J, the gap between germline ends came to 8 bases. This CDR3 is built from 14 residues. CDR3 amino acids: CASSIRTGNQPQHF. The CDR3 DNA sequence: TGTGCCAGTAGTATCCGGACAGGCAATCAGCCCCAGCATTTT.